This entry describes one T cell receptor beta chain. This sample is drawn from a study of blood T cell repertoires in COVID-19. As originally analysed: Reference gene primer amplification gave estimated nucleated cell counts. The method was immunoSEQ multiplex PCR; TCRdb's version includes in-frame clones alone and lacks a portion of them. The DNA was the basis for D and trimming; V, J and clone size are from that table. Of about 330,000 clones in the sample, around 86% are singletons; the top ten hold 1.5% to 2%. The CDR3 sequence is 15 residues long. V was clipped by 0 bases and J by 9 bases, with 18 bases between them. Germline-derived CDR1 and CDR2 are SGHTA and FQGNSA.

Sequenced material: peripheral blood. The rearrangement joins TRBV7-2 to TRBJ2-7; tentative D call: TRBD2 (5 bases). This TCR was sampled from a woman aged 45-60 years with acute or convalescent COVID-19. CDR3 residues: CASSLATASRARQYF. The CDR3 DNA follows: TGTGCCAGCAGCTTAGCGACGGCCTCGAGGGCTAGGCAGTACTTC.